The 13 T cell receptor beta chains below come from one sample, sequenced in a study of T cells in Graves' hyperthyroidism and ophthalmopathy. Amplified regions were TCR beta CDR3 sequences from RNA transcripts. HTBI primers drove first-round RT-PCR of the TCR CDR3. TCRdb re-called the multiplex PCR reads through MiXCR, storing one row per CDR3 protein. This sample has hundreds of thousands of distinct CDR3 sequences, with approximately 15% found just once. The source material was blood. The receptors here all came from a woman younger than 35 with Graves' hyperthyroidism.

This clonotype showed up many times. Written as DNA, the CDR3 is TGCAGCGTCCCAAAGCCCGCGGGCACCGGGGAGCTGTTTTTT. Protein product: CSVPKPAGTGELFF. V gene TRBV29-1 combines with J gene TRBJ2-2; possibly TRBD2 for D (5 bases). Trimming pared 6 bases from V and 4 bases from J, leaving 15 bases between. The CDR3 is 14 residues long. From germline, CDR1 is SQVTM and CDR2 ANQGSEA.

The chain has TRBV4-1 and TRBJ2-1, with D hard to call. With 5 bases removed from V and 9 bases from J, the gap between germline ends came to 11 bases. The CDR3 is 12 residues long. The germline V gene has CDR1 MGHRA and CDR2 YSYEKL. CDR3 residues: CASSATLFEQFF. CDR3 nucleotide sequence: TGCGCCAGCAGCGCCACCTTATTTGAGCAGTTCTTC.

This clonotype was seen many times. The chain uses TRBV11-1 and TRBJ2-1; D may be TRBD1 or TRBD2 (5 bases each). Trimming removed 2 bases at V and 8 bases at J, with 13 bases between. The germline gives CDR1 SGHAT, CDR2 FQDESV (reference sequence). The CDR3 spans 14 residues. The CDR3 region has the DNA TGTGCCAGCAGCTTAACCCTCAGGGACGATGAGCAGTTCTTC. Amino acids: CASSLTLRDDEQFF.

This clonotype has ten or more counts. The rearrangement uses TRBV5-1 and TRBJ1-2; 9 bases are a match to TRBD1. The CDR3 has 14 residues. Germline loops: CDR1 SGHRS, CDR2 YFSETQ. V gave up 7 bases and J gave up 4 bases; unmatched junction bases: 8. DNA for the CDR3: TGCGCCAGCCATAAGGGACAGGGTCCCTATGGCTACACCTTC. Protein: CASHKGQGPYGYTF. Together with reference TRBV5-1 and TRBJ1-2, the CDR3 gives the full variable domain: KAGVTQTPRYLIKTRGQQVTLSCSPISGHRSVSWYQQTPGQGLQFLFEYFSETQRNKGNFPGRFSGRQFSNSRSEMNVSTLELGDSALYLCASHKGQGPYGYTFGSGTRLTVV.

This clonotype was found many times. The chain is built from TRBV7-8 and TRBJ2-5; D unclear. The CDR3 covers 13 residues. The germline V gene encodes CDR1 SGHVS and CDR2 FQNEAQ. With 2 bases removed from V and 4 bases from J, the gap between germline ends came to 8 bases. The CDR3 is CASSLFLGETQYF. The CDR3 bases are TGTGCCAGCAGCTTATTCCTTGGAGAGACCCAGTACTTC.

The sample holds many counts of this clonotype. This chain uses TRBV28 with TRBJ1-1; D gene unclear. Trimming removed 5 bases at V and 4 bases at J, with 14 bases between. The CDR3 has 14 amino acids. CDR1 is MDHEN and CDR2 is SYDVKM in the germline V gene. The CDR3 region has the DNA TGTGCCAGCAGTGGATTGTGGGTCGCCACTGAAGCTTTCTTT. Protein product: CASSGLWVATEAFF. The variable domain in full, completed from reference TRBV28 and TRBJ1-1, reads DVKVTQSSRYLVKRTGEKVFLECVQDMDHENMFWYRQDPGLGLRLIYFSYDVKMKEKGDIPEGYSVSREKKERFSLILESASTNQTSMYLCASSGLWVATEAFFGQGTRLTVV.

This clonotype came up many times. The chain couples TRBV11-2 to TRBJ1-1; D is ambiguous. Per the germline V gene, CDR1 is SGHAT and CDR2 is FQNNGV. V was pared by 3 bases and J by 1 base, with 12 bases between. The CDR3 loop spans 15 amino acids. CDR3 coding DNA: TGTGCCAGCAGCTTCCCCATTGCAGGGAACACTGAAGCTTTCTTT. The encoded protein is CASSFPIAGNTEAFF.

This clonotype has ten or more counts. The chain uses TRBV7-8 and TRBJ2-7; tentative D call: TRBD1 (5 bases). This CDR3 contains 12 residues. Germline values: CDR1 SGHVS, CDR2 FQNEAQ. V shed 5 bases and J shed 7 bases, with 12 bases lying between them. CDR3: CASSLPPGEQYF. DNA of the CDR3: TGTGCCAGCAGCCTACCCCCAGGGGAGCAGTACTTC.

This clonotype occurred a few times. The chain couples TRBV7-2 to TRBJ1-4; possibly TRBD1 for D (5 bases). CDR3 length: 14 residues. Germline values: CDR1 SGHTA, CDR2 FQGNSA. V lost 8 bases and J 6 bases, leaving 16 bases between the germline ends. CDR3 bases: TGTGCCAGCCGGGGGACGGGGATTGATGAAAAACTGTTTTTT. Protein sequence: CASRGTGIDEKLFF.

This clonotype was seen a handful of times. The rearrangement uses TRBV2 and TRBJ2-3; 11 bases line up with TRBD2. After removal of 6 bases from V and 5 bases from J, the junction contained 10 bases not matched to a gene. Germline assignment: CDR1 SNHLY and CDR2 FYNNEI. The CDR3 is 16 residues long. As DNA, the CDR3 is TGTGCCAGCAGCAGGGCTAGCGGGAGGTTTGGAGATACGCAGTATTTT. It yields the protein CASSRASGRFGDTQYF.

This clonotype was seen many times. The gene calls are TRBV28 and TRBJ2-7; 9 bases match TRBD1. Germline CDR1 MDHEN, CDR2 SYDVKM. The CDR3 length is 14 residues. V shed 6 bases, J shed 2 bases, and the junction held 5 bases outside the gene matches. This CDR3 is CASRDRGGPYEQYF. The CDR3 nucleotides are TGTGCCAGCAGGGACAGGGGCGGACCCTACGAGCAGTACTTC.

The chain has TRBV29-1 and TRBJ2-1, with 7 nucleotides matching TRBD2. Losses at the gene ends were 1 base for V and 5 bases for J; bases not matched to a gene: 11. The CDR3 runs to 16 residues. CDR1 is SQVTM, CDR2 ANQGSEA, per germline. As DNA, the CDR3 is TGCAGCGTTGAAGGGTGGGAGACTAGCCTAAACAATGAGCAGTTCTTC. Its protein is CSVEGWETSLNNEQFF.

Comments on this clonotype: A much more abundant neighbour one base away suggests this may be a read error. The chain links TRBV2 to TRBJ2-4; D unresolved. The CDR3 is made up of 13 amino acids. Germline CDR1 SNHLY, CDR2 FYNNEI. The CDR3 region has the DNA TGTGCCAGCATCTTTGTAGCCAAAAGCATTCAGTACTTC. It is translated as CASIFVAKSIQYF.